This T cell receptor beta chain was documented in a study of CD8+ T cells in alopecia areata. This clone has just one count. What it binds is unknown. Cell sorting on a FACSAria was used to separate CD4+ and CD8+ T cells from the PBMCs. Whole-study results and caveats: Higher clonality and more expanded CD8+ clones appeared in lesional than normal scalp. Possibly as an HLA-related effect, TCR sharing across patients appeared less clear than in mice.

The sequencing template was cDNA reverse transcribed from extracted RNA. The table came from immunoSEQ multiplex PCR; TCRdb's copy has only in-frame clones and leaves some out. The top ten hold less than 15% of the sample, which has about 150,000 clones, about 87% seen once. CDR1 is SGHTA and CDR2 is FQGNSA in the germline V gene. The CDR3 extends over 15 amino acids. Trimming removed 5 bases at V and 4 bases at J, with 17 bases between. Here the sequenced sample was CD8+ T cells sorted from blood, taken at week 0. V and J are TRBV7-2 and TRBJ1-1, with D hard to call. The clonotype was recovered from a human donor with alopecia areata. The CDR3 loop is CASSLRGSGGTEAFF. The CDR3 nucleotides read TGTGCCAGCAGCCTCCGGGGTTCGGGTGGCACTGAAGCTTTCTTT.